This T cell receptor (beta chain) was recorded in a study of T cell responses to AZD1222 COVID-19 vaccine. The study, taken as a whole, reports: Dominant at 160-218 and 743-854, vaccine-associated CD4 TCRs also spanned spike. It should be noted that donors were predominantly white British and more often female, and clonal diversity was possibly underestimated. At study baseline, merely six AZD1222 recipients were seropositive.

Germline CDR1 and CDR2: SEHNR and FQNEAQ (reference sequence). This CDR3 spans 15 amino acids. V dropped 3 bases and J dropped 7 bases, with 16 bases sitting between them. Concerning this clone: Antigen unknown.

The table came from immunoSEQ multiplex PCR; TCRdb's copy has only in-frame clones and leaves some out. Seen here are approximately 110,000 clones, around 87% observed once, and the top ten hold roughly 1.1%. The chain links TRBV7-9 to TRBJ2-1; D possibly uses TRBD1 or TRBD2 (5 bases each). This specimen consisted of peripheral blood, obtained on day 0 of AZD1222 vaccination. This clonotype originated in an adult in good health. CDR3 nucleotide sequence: TGTGCCAGCAGCTTTGCGGAATCGGGGCGGAATGAGCAGTTCTTC. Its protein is CASSFAESGRNEQFF.